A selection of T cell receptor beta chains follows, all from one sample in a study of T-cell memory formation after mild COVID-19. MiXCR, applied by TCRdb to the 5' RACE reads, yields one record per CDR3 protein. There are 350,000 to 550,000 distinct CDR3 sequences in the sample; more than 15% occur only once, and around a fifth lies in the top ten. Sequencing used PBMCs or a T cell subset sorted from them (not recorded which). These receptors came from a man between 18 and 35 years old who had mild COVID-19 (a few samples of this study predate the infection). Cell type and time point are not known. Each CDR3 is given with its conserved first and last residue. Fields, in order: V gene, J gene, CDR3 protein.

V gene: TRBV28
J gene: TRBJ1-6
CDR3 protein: CASSPYDRGYSYNSPLHF

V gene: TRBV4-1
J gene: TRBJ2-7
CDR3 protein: CASSHDLAGDEQYF

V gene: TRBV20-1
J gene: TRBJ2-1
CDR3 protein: CSAPAAPAGAYNEQFF

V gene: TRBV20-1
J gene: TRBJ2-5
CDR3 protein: CSAQTSGGQETQYF

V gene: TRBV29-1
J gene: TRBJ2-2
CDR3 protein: CSVDGAIPGELFF

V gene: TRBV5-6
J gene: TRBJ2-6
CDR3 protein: CASSTRTSGANVLTF

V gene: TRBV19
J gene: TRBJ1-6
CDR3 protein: CASSMGAGNSPLHF

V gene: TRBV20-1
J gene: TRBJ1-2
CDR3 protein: CSISLRVGDGYTF

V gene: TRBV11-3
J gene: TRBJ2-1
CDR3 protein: CASSLSEIGNEQFF

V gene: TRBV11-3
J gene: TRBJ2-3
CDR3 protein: CASSSTKRGLQNTQYF

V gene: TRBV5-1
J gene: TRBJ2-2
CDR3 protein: CASSMGGPAGELFF

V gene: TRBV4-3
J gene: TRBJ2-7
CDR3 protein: CASSQDSSVGYEQYF

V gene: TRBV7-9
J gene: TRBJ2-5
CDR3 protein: CASSWGAGVQETQYF

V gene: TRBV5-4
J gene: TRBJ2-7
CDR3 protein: CASSPRLAGEPSYEQYF

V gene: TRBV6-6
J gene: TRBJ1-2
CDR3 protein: CASSYNPIITILPFLF

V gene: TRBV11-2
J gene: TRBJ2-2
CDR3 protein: CASSPREELFF

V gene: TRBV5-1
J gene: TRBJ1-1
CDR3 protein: CASSFMGTEAFF

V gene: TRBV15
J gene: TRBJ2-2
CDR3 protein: CATSYPALTRGGVTGELFF

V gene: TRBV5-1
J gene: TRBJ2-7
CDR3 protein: CASGWGAGRGYEQYF

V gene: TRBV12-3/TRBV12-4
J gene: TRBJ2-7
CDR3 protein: CASSRTGEQYF

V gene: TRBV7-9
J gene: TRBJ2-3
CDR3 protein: CASSFTRLAGSTDTQYF

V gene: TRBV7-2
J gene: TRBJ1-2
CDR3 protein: CASSQGQNYGYTF

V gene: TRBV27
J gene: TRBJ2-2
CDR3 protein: CASSLILAETTGELFF

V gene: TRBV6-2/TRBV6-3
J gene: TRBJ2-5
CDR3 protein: CASSYPWTYQETQYF

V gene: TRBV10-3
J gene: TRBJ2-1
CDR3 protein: CAISAVGEQFF

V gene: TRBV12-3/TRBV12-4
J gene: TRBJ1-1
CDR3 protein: CASSLGPGQGSTEAFF